A selection of T cell receptor beta chains follows, all from one sample in a study of blood T cell repertoires in COVID-19. Measured with immunoSEQ multiplex PCR; TCRdb has only the in-frame clones, and not every one. The sample has fewer than 350,000 clones; 80% to 85% are singletons. The sample taken for sequencing was peripheral blood. The receptors originated from a woman aged 55 to 70 with active or convalescent COVID-19. Both conserved end residues are part of each CDR3. A D gene is named only where the DNA matches it firmly. Rows may omit the clone size; those that give it use once, few, many or a size class.

>TRBD2|TRBV27|.|TRBJ2-3
CASSLRGRRAGGLLATDTQYF
TGTGCCAGCAGTTTAAGAGGACGGCGAGCGGGGGGGCTTCTAGCGACAGATACGCAGTATTTT
>TRBD1|TRBV7-2|.|TRBJ1-2
CASSSGQGNYGYTF
TGTGCCAGCAGCTCGGGACAGGGGAACTATGGCTACACCTTC
>TRBD2|TRBV9|.|TRBJ2-1
CASSVTSGGADEQFF
TGTGCCAGCAGCGTTACTAGCGGGGGGGCAGATGAGCAGTTCTTC
>TRBD1|TRBV29-1|.|TRBJ1-1
CSVLQGDTEAFF
TGCAGCGTCCTACAGGGGGACACTGAAGCTTTCTTT
>TRBD2|TRBV19|.|TRBJ2-1
CASSIDQPGGGSYNEQFF
TGTGCCAGTAGTATAGATCAGCCGGGGGGGGGCTCCTACAATGAGCAGTTCTTC
>TRBD2|TRBV5-1|once|TRBJ2-7
CASSGSGGRFYEQYF
TGCGCCAGCAGCGGGAGCGGGGGGCGGTTCTACGAGCAGTACTTC
>.|TRBV6-5|.|TRBJ1-3
CASSIALGNTIYF
TGTGCCAGCAGTATAGCGCTTGGAAACACCATATATTTT
>TRBD2|TRBV6-1|.|TRBJ2-3
CASSGGAGGPADTQYF
TGTGCCAGCAGTGGAGGTGCGGGGGGGCCGGCAGATACGCAGTATTTT
>.|TRBV9|.|TRBJ2-2
CASSVEGLASTGELFF
TGTGCCAGCAGCGTAGAGGGTCTAGCTAGCACCGGGGAGCTGTTTTTT
>TRBD1|TRBV5-6|.|TRBJ1-1
CASSLVFQGAGTEAFF
TGTGCCAGCAGCTTGGTTTTCCAGGGGGCAGGCACTGAAGCTTTCTTT
>.|TRBV9|.|TRBJ2-1
CASSVTGAGSEQFF
TGTGCCAGCAGCGTTACCGGGGCCGGGAGCGAGCAGTTCTTC
>.|TRBV7-9|.|TRBJ2-5
CASSLAAETQYF
TGTGCCAGCAGCTTAGCAGCCGAGACCCAGTACTTC
>TRBD1|TRBV4-1|.|TRBJ2-1
CASSQGQGTNEQFF
TGCGCCAGCAGCCAGGGACAGGGTACAAATGAGCAGTTCTTC
>.|TRBV19|.|TRBJ2-2
CGSGWNTGELFF
TGTGGCAGCGGGTGGAACACCGGGGAGCTGTTTTTT
>TRBD2|TRBV10-3|.|TRBJ2-5
CATSWEAGGGQETQYF
TGTGCCACAAGCTGGGAAGCGGGGGGCGGTCAAGAGACCCAGTACTTC
>.|TRBV7-9|.|TRBJ2-1
CASSRRISYNEQFF
TGTGCCAGCAGCAGGCGGATCTCCTACAATGAGCAGTTCTTC